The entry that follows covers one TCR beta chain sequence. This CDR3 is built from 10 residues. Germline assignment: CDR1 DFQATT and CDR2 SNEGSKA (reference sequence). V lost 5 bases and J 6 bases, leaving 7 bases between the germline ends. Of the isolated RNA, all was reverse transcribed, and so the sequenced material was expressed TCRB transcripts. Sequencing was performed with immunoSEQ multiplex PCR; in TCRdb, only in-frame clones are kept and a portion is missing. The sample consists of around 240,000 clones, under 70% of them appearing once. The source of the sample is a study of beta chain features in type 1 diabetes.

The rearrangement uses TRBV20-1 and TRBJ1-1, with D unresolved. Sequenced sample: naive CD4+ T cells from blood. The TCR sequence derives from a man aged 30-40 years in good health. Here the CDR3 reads CSAWTPEAFF. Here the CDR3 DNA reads TGCAGTGCTTGGACCCCTGAAGCTTTCTTT.